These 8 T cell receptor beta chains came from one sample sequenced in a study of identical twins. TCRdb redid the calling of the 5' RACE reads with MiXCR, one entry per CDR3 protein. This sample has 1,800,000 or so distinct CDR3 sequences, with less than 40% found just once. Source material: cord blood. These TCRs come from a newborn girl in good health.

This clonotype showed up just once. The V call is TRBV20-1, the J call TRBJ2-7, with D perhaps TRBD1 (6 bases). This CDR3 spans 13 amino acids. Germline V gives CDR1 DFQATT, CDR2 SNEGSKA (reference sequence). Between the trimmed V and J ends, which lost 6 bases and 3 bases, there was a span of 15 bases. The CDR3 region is CSAEDRMLYEQYF. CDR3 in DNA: TGCAGTGCCGAAGACAGGATGCTCTACGAGCAGTACTTC.

The CDR3 nucleotides read TGTGCCAGCAGTGAATATCCCGACAGGGGGAACGGCTACACCTTC. It yields the protein CASSEYPDRGNGYTF. The chain links TRBV27 to TRBJ1-2, with 9 bases aligning to TRBD1. The germline CDR1 and CDR2 sequences are MNHEY and SMNVEV (reference sequence). This CDR3 has 15 amino acids. V lost 5 bases to trimming and J lost 8 bases; unmatched junction nucleotides: 12.

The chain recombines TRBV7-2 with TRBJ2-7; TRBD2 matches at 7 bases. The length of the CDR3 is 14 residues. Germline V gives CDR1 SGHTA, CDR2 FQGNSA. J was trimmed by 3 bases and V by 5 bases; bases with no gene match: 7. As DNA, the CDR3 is TGTGCCAGCAGCAGACTAGTAGCGGGCTACGAGCAGTACTTC. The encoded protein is CASSRLVAGYEQYF.

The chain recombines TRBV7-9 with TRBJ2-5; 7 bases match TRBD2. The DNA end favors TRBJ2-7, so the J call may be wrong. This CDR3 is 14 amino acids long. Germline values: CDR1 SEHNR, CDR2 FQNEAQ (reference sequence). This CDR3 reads CASTRAGVFYEQYF. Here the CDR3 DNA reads TGTGCCAGCACCCGGGCGGGGGTTTTCTACGAGCAGTACTTC.

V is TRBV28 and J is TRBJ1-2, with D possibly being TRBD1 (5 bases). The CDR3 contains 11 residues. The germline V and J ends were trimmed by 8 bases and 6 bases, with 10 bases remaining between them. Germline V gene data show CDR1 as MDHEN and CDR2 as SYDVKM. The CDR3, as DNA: TGTGCCAGCGTTGGGACGGATGGCTACACCTTC. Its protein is CASVGTDGYTF.

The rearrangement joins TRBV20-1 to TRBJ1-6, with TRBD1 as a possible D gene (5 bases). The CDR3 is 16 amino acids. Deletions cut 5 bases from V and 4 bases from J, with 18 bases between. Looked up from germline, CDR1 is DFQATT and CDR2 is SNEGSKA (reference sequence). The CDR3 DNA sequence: TGCAGTGCTGCCGGGACGCGCGGGGGGTATAATTCACCCCTCCACTTT. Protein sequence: CSAAGTRGGYNSPLHF.

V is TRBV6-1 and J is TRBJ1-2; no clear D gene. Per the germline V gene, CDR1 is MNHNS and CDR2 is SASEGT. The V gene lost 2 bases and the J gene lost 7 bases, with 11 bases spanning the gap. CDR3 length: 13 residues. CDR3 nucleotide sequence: TGTGCCAGCAGTGAACCCCTCCTATTTGGCTACACCTTC. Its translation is CASSEPLLFGYTF.

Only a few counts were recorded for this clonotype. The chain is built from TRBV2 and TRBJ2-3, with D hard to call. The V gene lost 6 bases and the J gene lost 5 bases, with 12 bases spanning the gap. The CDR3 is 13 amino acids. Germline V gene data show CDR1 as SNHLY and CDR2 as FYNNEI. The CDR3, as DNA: TGTGCCAGCAGCTACGGAGTCGGAGATACGCAGTATTTT. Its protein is CASSYGVGDTQYF.